This T cell receptor beta chain was documented in a study of post-analysis software for immune sequencing data. V was trimmed by 1 base and J by 3 bases, leaving 12 bases between them. The CDR3 runs 15 residues. The V gene's germline CDR1 is MDHEN and CDR2 SYDVKM. Unique molecular identifiers had been added to the TCR beta cDNA libraries. TCRdb fed the PCR reads into MiXCR, producing one record per CDR3 protein. The sample comprises some 160,000 distinct CDR3 sequences, roughly 40% of which are singletons, and 25% to 35% rests with the top ten. This chain links TRBV28 with TRBJ1-1; the D is unclear. The receptor comes from a girl between 5 and 17 years old with multiple sclerosis. The source was blood, collected after autologous hematopoietic stem cell transplantation. DNA for the CDR3: TGTGCCAGCAGTTTATTGTTGCGGGCGGACACTGAAGCTTTCTTT. Translated: CASSLLLRADTEAFF.